These T cell receptor beta chains were read from a single sample in a study of T-cell reconstitution after alpha-beta-depleted transplantation in children. TCRdb ran MiXCR on the PCR reads and lists one entry per CDR3 protein. The top ten clones hold 15% to 20% of a sample with 140,000 or so distinct CDR3 sequences, 8.5% to 10% of them seen once. The source material was PBMCs, mostly from graft donor cells, sampled 180 days after TCRalphabeta/CD19-depleted stem cell transplant. The receptor source for this set is a female patient between 2 and 10 years old who had a stem cell transplant for congenital amegakaryocytic thrombocytopenia, so the T cells may come from the graft donor. Each CDR3 is given with its conserved first and last residue. D genes are given only for firm matches. Clone size, where shown, is once, few, many, or a class for clones that have expanded.

>TRBJ2-6|few|.|TRBV5-1
CASSSGTGRGSGANVLTF
TGCGCCAGCAGCTCAGGGACCGGCCGTGGCTCTGGGGCCAACGTCCTGACTTTC
>TRBJ1-2|many|.|TRBV4-2
CASSSGTDLNYGYTF
TGTGCCAGCAGCTCTGGGACGGACCTTAACTATGGCTACACCTTC
>TRBJ2-4|few|TRBD2|TRBV3-1
CASSSTSVAKNIQYF
TGTGCCAGCAGCTCAACTAGCGTAGCCAAAAACATTCAGTACTTC
>TRBJ1-1|.|.|TRBV30
CAWRESTGRTEAFF
TGTGCCTGGAGGGAGAGCACTGGCAGGACTGAAGCTTTCTTT
>TRBJ1-6|many|TRBD1|TRBV5-1
CASSSGTGENSPLHF
TGCGCCAGCAGCTCCGGGACAGGGGAAAATTCACCCCTCCACTTT
>TRBJ2-3|many|.|TRBV7-3
CASSFTWKDTQYF
TGTGCCAGCAGCTTTACCTGGAAAGATACGCAGTATTTT
>TRBJ1-1|.|.|TRBV18
CASSPLKGTSESEAFF
TGTGCCAGCTCACCTCTAAAGGGGACCAGCGAATCTGAAGCTTTCTTT
>TRBJ2-1|few|.|TRBV6-6
CASSYGIGNEQFF
TGTGCCAGCAGTTACGGTATAGGAAATGAGCAGTTCTTC
>TRBJ1-5|many|.|TRBV28
CASSFRGGQPQHF
TGTGCCAGCAGTTTCCGGGGTGGTCAGCCCCAGCATTTT
>TRBJ1-3|many|.|TRBV11-2
CASSLVRGQSGNTIYF
TGTGCCAGCAGCTTAGTGCGAGGGCAATCTGGAAACACCATATATTTT
>TRBJ2-6|few|.|TRBV12-3/TRBV12-4
CASSWTARLAGANGLTF
TGTGCCAGCAGTTGGACAGCTAGGTTAGCTGGGGCCAACGGCCTGACTTTC
>TRBJ2-2|many|TRBD1|TRBV5-1
CASSLVDRGNTGELFF
TGCGCCAGCAGCTTGGTCGACAGGGGAAACACCGGGGAGCTGTTTTTT
>TRBJ2-2|few|TRBD1|TRBV11-2
CASSLEGGQERNTGELFF
TGTGCCAGCAGCCTAGAAGGAGGACAGGAGAGAAACACCGGGGAGCTGTTTTTT
>TRBJ2-7|few|.|TRBV4-1
CASSLQPGTPYEQYF
TGCGCCAGCAGCCTACAGCCGGGGACTCCCTACGAGCAGTACTTC